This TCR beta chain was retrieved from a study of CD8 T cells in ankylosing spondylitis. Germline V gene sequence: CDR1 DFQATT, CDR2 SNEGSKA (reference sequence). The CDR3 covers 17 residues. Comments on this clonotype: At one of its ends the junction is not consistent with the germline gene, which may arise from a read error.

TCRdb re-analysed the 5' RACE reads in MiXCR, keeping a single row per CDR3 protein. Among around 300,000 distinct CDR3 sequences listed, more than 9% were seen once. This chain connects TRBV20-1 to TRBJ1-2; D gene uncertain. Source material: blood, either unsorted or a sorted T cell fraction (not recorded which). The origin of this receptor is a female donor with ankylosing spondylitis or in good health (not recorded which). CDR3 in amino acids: CCARVRAATTFDYGYTF. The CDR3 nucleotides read TGCTGTGCTAGAGTTAGGGCAGCTACTACCTTCGACTATGGCTACACCTTC.